A single TCR beta chain is shown here with its context. This clone came up a few times. Its recognized antigen is unknown. One base away there is no much larger clone; base qualities are not given. The Qiagen DNeasy kit was used to extract genomic DNA from unsorted PBMCs and from the negatively selected CD4+ and CD8+ fractions. TCR beta CDR3 regions were subjected to amplification by immunoSEQ multiplex PCR with primers that anneal to V and J segments. A synthetic immune receptor repertoire was used to minimize amplification bias, and remaining bias was computationally removed after sequencing. The authors' analysis ran thus. Repertoire diversity was quantified as the Shannon entropy index using custom Python scripts. Unsorted, CD4+ and CD8+ repertoires were examined separately, except in combined analyses, for which CD4+ and CD8+ sequences were merged in silico. A clone counted as expanded when the clone's frequency after treatment rose at least 2-fold relative to C1D1, and clones undetected at baseline were given a pseudocount of 0.5. Clones with 0 or 1 copy at C1D1 were classified as singleton clones, and clones with 2 or more copies were classified as non-singleton clones. Clones expanded in unsorted samples were annotated as CD4+, CD8+ or unknown by matching protein sequences in sorted samples from the same patient. Diversity changes from C1D1 to C4D1 were tested in paired samples using Wilcoxon tests. This is the immuneACCESS table as TCRdb keeps it, with only in-frame sequences that have V and J called. A part of the clones is gone; compared with another copy, unresolved V genes explain less than half, and the rest is unexplained. The DNA was the basis for D and trimming; V, J and clone size are from that table. For this sample the table gives approximately 6,400 clones, of which around 73% were detected only once. Around 4% of the sample belongs to the ten largest clones.

V is pared back by 3 bases and J by 5 bases, with 13 bases lying between the germline termini. Taken from the germline V gene, the CDR1 and CDR2 loops are SGHAT and FQNNGV. The CDR3 numbers 14 residues from cysteine through phenylalanine. CDR3 DNA is the only sequence kept; it has 42 bases, read in frame from the first base. The time point label here, explained by the study, means: cycle 1 day 1 (C1D1), immediately before nivolumab initiation. All trial patients had relapsed after autologous stem cell transplantation, with cohorts A, B and C differing in prior brentuximab vedotin exposure. Magnetic negative selection with a Miltenyi CD4+ T cell isolation kit was used to purify CD4+ T cells from thawed PBMCs. The trial cohort was composed of some 57 patients with relapsed/refractory classical Hodgkin lymphoma, for whom complete response, partial response or progressive disease was recorded as best overall response. Trial patients were treated with single-agent nivolumab in the multi-cohort phase II CheckMate 205 trial. Best overall response was determined by an independent review committee according to the 2007 International Working Group response criteria. Trial PBMCs were collected just before the start of nivolumab (C1D1) and during therapy at cycle 2 day 1 and cycle 4 day 1. After peripheral blood was drawn into 8 mL Vacutainer Cell Preparation Tubes, PBMCs were isolated by centrifugation and then cryopreserved. Purified CD4+ and CD8+ fractions were prepared only for cases where an additional PBMC sample was available. Magnetically labelled cells were depleted on LS columns in a quadroMACS separator, and the flow-through was collected as the purified fraction.

These data belong to a study of PD-1 blockade in classical Hodgkin lymphoma (dated by TCRdb to 2019 to 2021). As for the study more broadly: Nivolumab dosing was 3 mg/kg intravenously every 2 weeks, continuing until either disease progression or unacceptable toxicity. To define a peripheral blood immune signature of response to PD-1 blockade in classical Hodgkin lymphoma, the study combined TCR beta sequencing with CyTOF.

General study outcomes and caveats: The study was limited to a single clinical trial cohort, and causes of repertoire differences, possibly disease activity or prior therapy, remained undefined. CD4+ but not CD8+ TCR diversity rose significantly by C4D1 (p=0.0027 vs p=0.16), most apparent in complete responders (p=0.02). Lower diversity was observed in patients in whom nivolumab was started less than 1 year after ASCT, and these patients were excluded from later analyses so that confounding by immune reconstitution would be avoided. Baseline TCR diversity was reported to be lower in newly diagnosed patients than in healthy donors, and even lower in relapsed/refractory patients. Trial patients with a complete response had baseline diversity similar to that of newly diagnosed patients, while partial responders and progressors had significantly lower diversity.

This receptor was identified in a human donor with classical Hodgkin lymphoma. The rearrangement joined TRBV11-2 to TRBJ1-1; 6 matching bases give a weak D call of TRBD1. Sequences were derived from CD4+ T cells from blood, sampled at baseline. Read as DNA, the sequence is TGTGCCAGCAGCTTGGGCAGGGGACGGACTGAAGCTTTCTTT. It codes for CASSLGRGRTEAFF. The full variable domain, completed from the reference TRBV11-2 and TRBJ1-1 proteins outside the CDR3, reads EAGVAQSPRYKIIEKRQSVAFWCNPISGHATLYWYQQILGQGPKLLIQFQNNGVVDDSQLPKDRFSAERLKGVDSTLKIQPAKLEDSAVYLCASSLGRGRTEAFFGQGTRLTVV.